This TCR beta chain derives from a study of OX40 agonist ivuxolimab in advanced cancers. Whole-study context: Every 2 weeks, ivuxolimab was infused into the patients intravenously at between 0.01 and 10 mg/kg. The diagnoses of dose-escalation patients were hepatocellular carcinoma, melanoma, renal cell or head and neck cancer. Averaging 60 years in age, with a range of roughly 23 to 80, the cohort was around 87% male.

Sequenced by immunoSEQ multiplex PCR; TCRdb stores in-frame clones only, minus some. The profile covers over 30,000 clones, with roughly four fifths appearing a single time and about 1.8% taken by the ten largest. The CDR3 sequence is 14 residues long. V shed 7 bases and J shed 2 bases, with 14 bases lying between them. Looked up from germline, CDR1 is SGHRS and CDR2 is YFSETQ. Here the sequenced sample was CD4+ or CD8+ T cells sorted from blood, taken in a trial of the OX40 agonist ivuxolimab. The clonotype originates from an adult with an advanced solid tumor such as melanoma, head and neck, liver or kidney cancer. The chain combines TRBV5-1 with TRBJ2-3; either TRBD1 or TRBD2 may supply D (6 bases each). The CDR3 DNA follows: TGCGCCAGCGACGGGGGCGAGAACACAGATACGCAGTATTTT. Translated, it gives CASDGGENTDTQYF.